The present TCR beta chain was sequenced within a study of cytomegalovirus exposure and HLA in healthy donors (dated by TCRdb to about 2017). For context, the study as a whole: In an earlier analysis of several hundred of the donors, approximately 260 Gb of sequence data and approximately 120 million unique TCR beta sequences from roughly 180 million T cells were reported. Roughly 300 gigabases of sequencing data and tens of millions of unique TCR sequences were included in an early release covering several hundred HLA-typed donors. All discovery cohort repertoires had been generated using a single sequencing platform. In the later analysis, no new phenotypic data were used to find candidate immune exposures; instead, reliance was placed on TCR beta sequences and their occurrence across donors. Donor age, sex, ethnicity and CMV serostatus were collected together with the repertoire data. To decide whether each TCR beta V gene segment behaved as functional or pseudogenic, an earlier analysis of some 600 of the donors relied on high-throughput TCR beta sequencing. Among roughly 400 genotyped donors of the cohort, an average of roughly 230,000 unique TCR beta nucleotide sequences was sequenced per donor, of which about 19% were non-productive. In a later analysis, previously published TCR beta repertoires from 670 or so donors were re-analyzed and high-resolution HLA genotyping was added so that TCR occurrence patterns could be studied. In a later genetic analysis, genome-wide SNP genotypes for about three fifths of the roughly 670 donors were used, and that subset was treated as a discovery cohort. Typing coverage differed by locus: A, B, C, DRB1 and DQB1 were typed in roughly 620-640 donors, DQA1 in roughly 500, DPA1 in around 610, and DPB1 in 472. In addition to the first cohort of approximately 670 subjects, a separate validation cohort of 130 or so different subjects was used. A handful of DR-DQ haplotypes were handled as single units for association and clustering because linkage in the cohort was strong. The aim of the study was to test whether cataloging public T cell receptors could identify signatures of past pathogen exposure. Class I and class II HLA loci were covered by the typing at four-digit resolution. The study combined high-throughput TCR immunosequencing, statistical association of individual TCRs with disease status, and machine learning to predict cytomegalovirus infection status. The genetic ancestry cluster associated with self-reported Caucasian donors included 81% of the approximately 430 genotyped donors. The study profiled the T cell repertoires of more than 500 subjects by immunosequencing and related them to cytomegalovirus serostatus.

The receptor library was made with the immunoSEQ multiplex PCR assay. The multiplex PCR relied on a mix of 60 forward primers for TCR Vbeta segments and 13 reverse primers for TCR Jbeta segments. The CDR3 region of rearranged TCR beta genes was amplified from genomic DNA by a multiplex PCR assay. On the Illumina HiSeq System, the amplified TCR beta libraries were sequenced as 87-base-pair reads. Per the source publication's procedure: Across the 700 or so repertoires, a later analysis counted tens of millions of unique TCR beta chains, approximately 10 million of which were shared by at least two donors. Raw reads were error-corrected and collapsed into unique sequences by a nearest-neighbor algorithm in which closely related sequences were merged to remove PCR and sequencing errors. CDR3 sequences were aligned to IMGT reference sequences to assign V, D and J gene segments. For a sequence to be retained, at least a six-nucleotide match to both a V gene segment and a J gene segment was required. Rearrangements were classified as productive when the CDR3 lacked stop codons and remained in frame with V and J, and all other rearrangements were classified as non-productive. CDR3 was defined by IMGT convention, running from the second conserved V-encoded cysteine to the conserved J-encoded phenylalanine. Sequences without an unambiguous match to a single V gene segment were excluded from the earlier analysis of about 600 of the donors. An earlier analysis of fewer than 650 of the donors classified V segments as functional when productive rearrangements were above 56.7% and as segregating when the standard deviation between donors was above 5%. To diagnose cytomegalovirus status from the catalog of TCR beta chain sequences, a statistical classification framework was built. A later analysis assigned V and J genes by comparing TCR nucleotide sequences with IMGT/GENE-DB human TR gene sequences. Using the TCRdist pipeline, a later analysis assigned CDR3 sequences along with most-parsimonious VDJ recombination scenarios. In a later analysis, each TCR beta chain was defined by its CDR3 amino acid sequence together with its V-gene family, and reads without a unique V-gene family were excluded. In a later analysis, fewer than 650 highly shared, low-generation-probability nucleotide sequences were removed to address suspected cross-contamination and a sequencing artifact. A later analysis calculated a clonal expansion index for each public chain from normalized within-repertoire ranks of inferred template counts. In a later analysis, generation probabilities were computed using a VDJ recombination model fitted to out-of-frame rearrangements, and the results were checked against IGoR. A later analysis scored TCR-TCR, TCR-HLA and TCR-CMV co-occurrence with hypergeometric tests, applying a repertoire-size bias correction to TCR pairs. A later analysis estimated false discovery rates by permuting HLA or CMV assignments 20 times. A later analysis grouped co-occurring TCRs with DBSCAN, adding TCRdist sequence similarity when clustering within HLA-allele-positive subsets. Repertoires with fewer than 30,000 or more than 120,000 public chains were left out of co-occurrence clustering, as were a few repertoires with anomalous nucleotide sharing. The source is immuneACCESS, and TCRdb retained only in-frame sequences with V and J called. Part of the clones is not carried over; for the studies checked, unresolved V genes explain less than half of this, and the remainder is unexplained. V, J and clone size derive from that table, while D and trimming were established from the DNA sequence. In all, the sample holds 200,000 to 250,000 clones, and 80% to 90% of those were seen once. In total, the top ten clones hold around 1% of the sample.

The cohort consisted of hundreds of healthy bone marrow donors. At the time of sampling, every cohort member was nominally healthy, though immune exposures that went unrecorded were likely present. The donor was CMV seronegative and was included in the group of hundreds of seronegative cohort members. A peripheral blood sample was collected from each donor, and TCR beta sequencing was performed on peripheral blood mononuclear cells. The Qiagen DNeasy Blood Extraction Kit was used to extract genomic DNA from the blood cell samples. Turning to this clone: The antigen this receptor binds is unknown. Base qualities are not recorded, but no much larger clone differs from it by a single base.

V sheds 1 base and J sheds 0 bases, leaving 7 bases between their ends. From the cysteine through the phenylalanine, the CDR3 covers 15 amino acids. Kept here is only the CDR3 DNA, which spans 45 bases and is read in frame from base 1. In the germline V gene, CDR1 corresponds to SGHVS and CDR2 to FQNEAQ. Study-level results and caveats: The authors suggested that the approach could potentially be extended to other disease states and immunological phenotypes. Presence/absence analyses assumed roughly uniform sequencing depth across donors, an assumption that may not hold. In a later genetic analysis, a missense DCLRE1C variant was associated with V-gene and J-gene trimming of TCR beta chains, and the association was replicated in an independent cohort. Most CMV-associated TCR beta chains appeared to be HLA-restricted in a later analysis, and the HLA associations seemed to be driven largely by CMV exposure. In an earlier analysis of a few hundred of the donors, most TCR beta V segments were observed in productive rearrangements about 87% or about 30% of the time, broadly matching IMGT annotations. A later analysis found that TCR association rates varied across HLA loci, with DRB1 alleles showing the most associated TCRs and HLA-C alleles the fewest. In a later analysis, HLA-associated TCR beta chains showed more clonal expansion and lower generation probabilities than non-associated chains that were equally common. A later analysis associated about 18,000 TCR beta sequences with specific HLA alleles at a false discovery rate of 0.05. While some public TCRs were present in many individuals, most TCR sequences turned up only very rarely across donors. Fewer than 20 rarely observed V segments, including chromosome 9 orphons, were excluded from the earlier analysis of a few hundred of the donors because counts were too low. In the study, 150 to 200 TCR beta chains were listed as associated with cytomegalovirus. The only immune exposure information available for the cohort was CMV serostatus. When HLA alleles, especially DR and DQ, strongly co-occurred, attributing TCR associations to individual alleles was difficult. A cluster of highly shared sequence variants was judged likely to be a technical artifact of the sequencing pipeline. Because HLA typing was unavailable for some donors at each locus, only the typed subset was used in association tests. Linkage disequilibrium might explain the correlated functional status among segregating V segments, but an unknown experimental factor could not be excluded. In vitro tests confirmed that three of the cytomegalovirus-associated TCR beta chains recognize cytomegalovirus antigens. Some IMGT-functional V segments, including TRBV6-2 and TRBV6-3, could not be distinguished by the 87-base-pair reads and were therefore excluded. In this cohort, only TCR beta chains were sequenced, and detectable features were limited by the absence of alpha or paired-chain data. In a later genetic analysis, fewer N-insertions in productive TCRs were reported among donors in an Asian-associated ancestry cluster than the approximately 670-donor mean. A later analysis reported that several top co-occurrence clusters appeared linked to parvovirus B19, influenza, CMV and Epstein-Barr virus. A further reported finding was that TCR beta sequences accurately predicted the HLA-A and HLA-B alleles for most subjects in the first cohort. The classifier was reported to diagnose cytomegalovirus status with high specificity and sensitivity in both the original cohort and the validation cohort.

The sequencing sample was made of PBMCs. The rearranged chain carries TRBV7-8 and TRBJ1-3; the D gene cannot be resolved reliably. This receptor was obtained from a young woman in good health and CMV-seronegative. The CDR3 protein sequence reads: CASSLGLISGNTIYF. The nucleotides read TGTGCCAGCAGCTTAGGACTGATCTCTGGAAACACCATATATTTT.